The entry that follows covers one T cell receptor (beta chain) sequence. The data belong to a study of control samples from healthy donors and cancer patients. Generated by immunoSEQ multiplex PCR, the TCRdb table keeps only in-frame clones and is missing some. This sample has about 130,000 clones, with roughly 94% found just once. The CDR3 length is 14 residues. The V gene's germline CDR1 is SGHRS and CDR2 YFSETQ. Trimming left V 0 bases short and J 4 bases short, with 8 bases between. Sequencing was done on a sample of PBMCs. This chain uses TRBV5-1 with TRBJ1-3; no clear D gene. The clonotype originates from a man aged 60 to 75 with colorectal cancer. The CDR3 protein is CASSLVGSGNTIYF. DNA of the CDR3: TGCGCCAGCAGCTTGGTAGGGTCGGGAAACACCATATATTTT.